A selection of T cell receptor beta chains follows, all from one sample in a study of identical twins. TCRdb used MiXCR to reprocess the 5' RACE reads, holding one entry per CDR3 protein. The data show 1.5 million or so distinct CDR3 sequences, about 31% seen once. Sequencing used cord blood. The receptors were sampled from a newborn girl in good health. Each CDR3 is given with its conserved first and last residue. The order of the fields is clone size, V gene, D gene, J gene, CDR3 protein, CDR3 DNA. D genes are given only for firm matches. Only some rows state a clone size, as once, few, many or a class for expanded clones.

abundance: many
v_gene: TRBV7-7
d_gene: NA
j_gene: TRBJ2-7
CDR3aa: CASSLRGYSYEQYF
CDR3nt: TGTGCCAGCAGCTTACGAGGCTACTCCTACGAGCAGTACTTC

abundance: NA
v_gene: TRBV3-1
d_gene: TRBD2
j_gene: TRBJ2-1
CDR3aa: CASSQVWSSGSTYNEQFF
CDR3nt: TGTGCCAGCAGCCAAGTATGGTCTAGCGGGAGTACCTACAATGAGCAGTTCTTC

abundance: NA
v_gene: TRBV5-6
d_gene: NA
j_gene: TRBJ2-1
CDR3aa: CASSLGAGFYNEQFF
CDR3nt: TGTGCCAGCAGCTTGGGGGCGGGGTTCTACAATGAGCAGTTCTTC

abundance: NA
v_gene: TRBV12-3/TRBV12-4
d_gene: TRBD2
j_gene: TRBJ2-5
CDR3aa: CASRPSGGAQETQYF
CDR3nt: TGTGCCAGCAGACCTAGCGGGGGGGCCCAAGAGACCCAGTACTTC

abundance: many
v_gene: TRBV28
d_gene: NA
j_gene: TRBJ2-1
CDR3aa: CASSLTSEQFF
CDR3nt: TGTGCCAGCAGTCTCACTAGCGAGCAGTTCTTC

abundance: NA
v_gene: TRBV28
d_gene: NA
j_gene: TRBJ1-1
CDR3aa: CASRLPNTEAFF
CDR3nt: TGTGCCAGCAGGTTACCGAACACTGAAGCTTTCTTT

abundance: many
v_gene: TRBV10-3
d_gene: TRBD2
j_gene: TRBJ2-3
CDR3aa: CAISTEREQQYF
CDR3nt: TGTGCCATCAGTACCGAGCGGGAGCAGCAGTATTTT

abundance: few
v_gene: TRBV20-1
d_gene: TRBD2
j_gene: TRBJ2-1
CDR3aa: CSARDGGTSVYNEQFF
CDR3nt: TGCAGTGCTAGAGATGGGGGGACTAGCGTCTACAATGAGCAGTTCTTC

abundance: NA
v_gene: TRBV5-1
d_gene: NA
j_gene: TRBJ2-3
CDR3aa: CASSLGPVPDTQYF
CDR3nt: TGCGCCAGCAGCTTGGGACCCGTCCCAGATACGCAGTATTTT

abundance: many
v_gene: TRBV6-6
d_gene: NA
j_gene: TRBJ2-3
CDR3aa: CASSYSRSTDTQYF
CDR3nt: TGTGCCAGCAGTTACTCGCGTTCGACAGATACGCAGTATTTT

abundance: few
v_gene: TRBV21-1
d_gene: NA
j_gene: TRBJ1-1
CDR3aa: CASSKEPGKAFF
CDR3nt: TGTGCCAGCAGCAAAGAACCAGGGAAAGCTTTCTTT

abundance: NA
v_gene: TRBV5-1
d_gene: NA
j_gene: TRBJ1-1
CDR3aa: CASSLGLQGTEAFF
CDR3nt: TGCGCCAGCAGCTTGGGACTACAGGGCACTGAAGCTTTCTTT

abundance: NA
v_gene: TRBV6-6
d_gene: TRBD2
j_gene: TRBJ2-7
CDR3aa: CASRAGTSSEQYF
CDR3nt: TGTGCCAGCAGGGCCGGGACTAGTAGCGAGCAGTACTTC

abundance: many
v_gene: TRBV24-1
d_gene: NA
j_gene: TRBJ2-1
CDR3aa: CATSDGQGYEQFF
CDR3nt: TGTGCCACCAGTGATGGCCAGGGCTATGAGCAGTTCTTC

abundance: few
v_gene: TRBV10-3
d_gene: TRBD2
j_gene: TRBJ2-3
CDR3aa: CAISEGGRGGDTQYF
CDR3nt: TGTGCCATCAGTGAGGGCGGGAGGGGAGGAGATACGCAGTATTTT

abundance: NA
v_gene: TRBV20-1
d_gene: NA
j_gene: TRBJ1-3
CDR3aa: CSALGRNTIYF
CDR3nt: TGCAGTGCCCTCGGTCGAAACACCATATATTTT

abundance: NA
v_gene: TRBV3-1
d_gene: NA
j_gene: TRBJ2-3
CDR3aa: CASSQAGVRDTQYF
CDR3nt: TGTGCCAGCAGCCAAGCGGGGGTGCGGGATACGCAGTATTTT

abundance: few
v_gene: TRBV5-1
d_gene: NA
j_gene: TRBJ1-1
CDR3aa: CASSITQDTEAFF
CDR3nt: TGCGCCAGCAGCATAACTCAGGACACTGAAGCTTTCTTT

abundance: NA
v_gene: TRBV11-2
d_gene: NA
j_gene: TRBJ2-5
CDR3aa: CASSLGGGSWEDPAGETQYF
CDR3nt: TGTGCCAGCAGCTTAGGAGGGGGGTCATGGGAGGACCCCGCCGGAGAGACCCAGTACTTC

abundance: NA
v_gene: TRBV2
d_gene: TRBD1
j_gene: TRBJ2-3
CDR3aa: CASDRGTVGDTQYF
CDR3nt: TGTGCCAGCGACAGGGGCACGGTAGGAGATACGCAGTATTTT